These 9 T cell receptor beta chains were all obtained from the same sample, sequenced in a study of blood T cell repertoires in COVID-19. Here immunoSEQ multiplex PCR was the method, and the copy in TCRdb shows in-frame clones only, minus some. Here the sample spans 55,000 to 70,000 clones, about 78% being singletons. Sequenced sample: peripheral blood. Receptors were obtained from a human donor in a cohort sampled during active COVID-19.

The rearrangement uses TRBV28 and TRBJ2-1, with a possible D match to TRBD2 (5 bases). This CDR3 region has 14 residues. In germline, CDR1 is MDHEN, CDR2 SYDVKM. Trimming left V 2 bases short and J 6 bases short, with 11 bases between. CDR3 in DNA: TGTGCCAGCAGTTTAGGAGGCCTAGGCAATGAGCAGTTCTTC. Protein sequence: CASSLGGLGNEQFF.

The J gene is TRBJ2-4, the V gene TRBV18; D is unresolved. Germline CDR1 is KGHSH and CDR2 is LQKENI. With 3 bases removed from V and 5 bases from J, the gap between germline ends came to 11 bases. This CDR3 region has 14 residues. The CDR3 loop is CASSPLVPENIQYF. CDR3 sequence (DNA): TGTGCCAGCTCACCCCTGGTGCCAGAAAACATTCAGTACTTC.

In its sample, this clone was seen once. This sequence joins TRBV5-6 and TRBJ2-5; 7 bases are a match to TRBD2. The CDR3 has 16 residues. Trimming at V came to 6 bases and at J to 4 bases, leaving 15 bases not matched to a gene. CDR1 SGHDT and CDR2 YYEEEE come from the germline V gene. The CDR3 loop is CASNRLAGLGGETQYF. In DNA form, the CDR3 reads TGTGCCAGCAATCGACTAGCAGGCCTCGGGGGAGAGACCCAGTACTTC. Together with reference TRBV5-6 and TRBJ2-5, the CDR3 gives the full variable domain: DAGVTQSPTHLIKTRGQQVTLRCSPKSGHDTVSWYQQALGQGPQFIFQYYEEEERQRGNFPDRFSGHQFPNYSSELNVNALLLGDSALYLCASNRLAGLGGETQYFGPGTRLLVL.

The genes are TRBV7-9 and TRBJ2-2, with 7 bases that match TRBD1. The CDR3 consists of 14 residues. V dropped 2 bases and J dropped 6; count of bases not matched to a gene: 3. Per the germline V gene, CDR1 is SEHNR and CDR2 is FQNEAQ (reference sequence). The CDR3 DNA is TGTGCCAGCAGCTTACGACAGGGAGCCGGGGAGCTGTTTTTT. Its translation is CASSLRQGAGELFF. The full variable domain, its missing parts supplied by reference TRBV7-9 and TRBJ2-2, is DTGVSQNPRHKITKRGQNVTFRCDPISEHNRLYWYRQTLGQGPEFLTYFQNEAQLEKSRLLSDRFSAERPKGSFSTLEIQRTEQGDSAMYLCASSLRQGAGELFFGEGSRLTVL.

The J gene is TRBJ2-7, the V gene TRBV30, with D possibly TRBD1 on 6 matching bases. The CDR3 contains 13 residues. Trimming took off 1 base at V and 0 bases at J, with 7 bases between the two ends. CDR1 and CDR2 (germline): GTSNPN, SVGIG (reference sequence). The CDR3 here is CAWSGGHSYEQYF. In DNA form, the CDR3 reads TGTGCCTGGAGTGGGGGACACTCCTACGAGCAGTACTTC.

J is TRBJ1-5 and V is TRBV2, with 7 bases identical to TRBD1. Per germline, CDR1 SNHLY and CDR2 FYNNEI. The CDR3 covers 14 residues. The junction had 6 bases not matched to a gene; V was cut back by 3 bases and J by 7 bases. The CDR3 sequence is CASSDLTGRQPQHF. The CDR3 DNA follows: TGTGCCAGCAGTGATCTGACAGGGCGGCAGCCCCAGCATTTT.

The chain employs TRBV6-6 and TRBJ1-2; 7 bases agree with TRBD1. The CDR3 has 11 residues. V was pared by 6 bases and J by 7 bases, with 2 bases of the junction left unmatched. The germline CDR1 and CDR2 sequences are MNHNY and SVGAGI (reference sequence). The CDR3 spells CASRRQGGYTF. CDR3 nucleotide sequence: TGTGCCAGCAGACGACAGGGTGGCTACACCTTC.

This clone came up a few times. The chain has TRBV27 and TRBJ2-5; maybe TRBD1 (5 bases). Trimming removed 5 bases at V and 1 base at J, with 14 bases between. CDR1 is MNHEY and CDR2 is SMNVEV in the germline V gene (reference sequence). The CDR3 loop spans 15 amino acids. CDR3 in DNA: TGTGCCAGCAGTCCCAGGGTACCCTTCCAAGAGACCCAGTACTTC. Amino acid sequence: CASSPRVPFQETQYF.

This chain uses TRBV11-2 with TRBJ2-7; TRBD2 matches 9 bases. The CDR3 extends over 15 amino acids. The J segment lost 4 bases and the V segment lost 1 base, leaving 5 bases of the junction unmatched. The germline gives CDR1 SGHAT, CDR2 FQNNGV. The CDR3 sequence: CASSLVAGAMYEQYF. The CDR3 nucleotides read TGTGCCAGCAGCTTAGTAGCGGGAGCCATGTACGAGCAGTACTTC.